The 8 T cell receptor beta chains listed next were all sequenced from one sample in a study of OX40 agonist ivuxolimab in advanced cancers. Receptors were amplified or captured by the immunoSEQ multiplex PCR assay. TCRdb carries this immuneACCESS record with in-frame sequences only. Its versions omit some clonotypes, under half of them owing to an unresolved V gene in the studies checked, with the rest unexplained. The sample has about 77,000 clones on record, around nine tenths of them singletons. Approximately 2.4% of the sample is in the top ten clones. Sequenced here: CD4+ or CD8+ T cells sorted from blood, sampled in a trial of the OX40 agonist ivuxolimab. The receptors come from an adult with an advanced solid tumor such as melanoma, head and neck, liver or kidney cancer.

This clone was found once. The chain employs TRBV13 and TRBJ2-5; D is unclear. Germline CDR1 is PRHDT and CDR2 is FYEKMQ (reference sequence). Trimming stripped 4 bases from V and 4 bases from J, with 4 bases between. The CDR3 is made up of 11 amino acids. This CDR3 is CASSSRETQYF. CDR3 DNA sequence: TGTGCCAGCAGCTCTAGAGAGACCCAGTACTTC.

The CDR3 DNA sequence: TGTGCCAGCAGCCCCTGGGACGCCGAAAAACTGTTTTTT. Protein: CASSPWDAEKLFF. The chain uses TRBV14 and TRBJ1-4, with D tentatively TRBD1 (5 bases). Germline V CDR1 and CDR2: SGHDN, FVKESK. The CDR3 covers 13 residues. V was clipped by 4 bases and J by 8 bases, with 11 bases between them.

The CDR3 reads CASSFAGGATEAFF. CDR3 DNA: TGTGCCAGCAGTTTTGCCGGGGGGGCCACTGAAGCTTTCTTT. The J gene is TRBJ1-1, the V gene TRBV28, with a possible D match to TRBD1 (6 bases). The V and J ends lost 3 bases and 4 bases respectively, with 12 bases between them. The germline CDR1 and CDR2 sequences are MDHEN and SYDVKM. This CDR3 has 14 residues.

The chain couples TRBV10-3 to TRBJ1-1; D is perhaps TRBD1 (5 bases). Trimming removed 7 bases from V and 1 base from J, with 13 bases in between. The CDR3 loop spans 14 amino acids. The germline gives CDR1 ENHRY, CDR2 SYGVKD. Written as DNA, the CDR3 is TGTGCCATCACCGACGGGGGGGGGAACACTGAAGCTTTCTTT. It yields the protein CAITDGGGNTEAFF.

This rearrangement joins TRBV7-9 to TRBJ1-4; D is undetermined. Trimming cost V 1 base and J 5 bases, with 8 bases left between them. In germline, CDR1 is SEHNR, CDR2 FQNEAQ (reference sequence). This CDR3 has 14 amino acids. In nucleotides, the CDR3 is TGTGCCAGCAGCTTAGGCCGCAGCAATGAAAAACTGTTTTTT. It codes for CASSLGRSNEKLFF. The full variable domain, its missing parts supplied by reference TRBV7-9 and TRBJ1-4, is DTGVSQNPRHKITKRGQNVTFRCDPISEHNRLYWYRQTLGQGPEFLTYFQNEAQLEKSRLLSDRFSAERPKGSFSTLEIQRTEQGDSAMYLCASSLGRSNEKLFFGSGTQLSVL.

The chain carries TRBV13 and TRBJ2-7; D tentatively fits TRBD1 or TRBD2 (5 bases each). Germline CDR1 is PRHDT and CDR2 is FYEKMQ (reference sequence). This CDR3 is built from 14 residues. Trimming pared 5 bases from V and 4 bases from J, leaving 15 bases between. CDR3 residues: CASSLRGSRYEQYF. The CDR3 region has the DNA TGTGCCAGCAGCCTTCGGGGCTCCAGGTACGAGCAGTACTTC.

The rearrangement uses TRBV19 and TRBJ2-2, with 7 bases lining up with TRBD1. The germline CDR1 and CDR2 sequences are LNHDA and SQIVND (reference sequence). The CDR3 length is 15 residues. Germline trimming cut 5 bases from V and 4 bases from J; bases unmatched to any gene: 7. CDR3: CASSVRDSLTGELFF. The CDR3 bases are TGTGCCAGTAGTGTCCGGGACAGTCTCACCGGGGAGCTGTTTTTT.

The V gene is TRBV19, the J gene TRBJ2-1; possibly TRBD1 for D (6 bases). Trimming removed 5 bases at V and 0 bases at J, with 14 bases between. The CDR3 is 16 residues long. Germline CDR1 LNHDA, CDR2 SQIVND (reference sequence). CDR3 sequence: CASSLGAQISYNEQFF. The CDR3 nucleotides are TGTGCCAGTAGTTTGGGGGCCCAAATCTCCTACAATGAGCAGTTCTTC.